The 18 T cell receptor beta chains in this list originate from one sample, sequenced in a study of vaccination effects on CD4 cells after COVID-19. These receptors' antigens are unknown. The ViraFEST assay expanded antigen-specific CD4+ T cells with viral peptide pools before sequencing. Once cultured for roughly 10 days, the cells underwent separation to obtain CD4+ T cells. Vaccine recipients had no previous SARS-CoV-2 infection; their nucleocapsid antibodies were negative. TCRdb's copy holds only in-frame clones and misses some; the assay was immunoSEQ multiplex PCR. Of about 21,000 clones in the sample, 65% to 85% are singletons; the top ten hold 20% to 30%. The source material was CD4+ T cells from PBMCs cultured with HCoV-NL63 spike peptides, sampled before COVID-19 vaccination. All receptors come from a human donor who received a COVID-19 vaccine.

V and J are TRBV21-1 and TRBJ1-1; the table's D call, TRBD1, was not checked against the DNA. TRBV21-1 is a pseudogene. The CDR3 loop spans 15 amino acids. In DNA, the CDR3 is TGTGCCAGCAGCAAGCAAGAGACACTGAACACTGAAGCTTTCTTT. Translation gives CASSKQETLNTEAFF.

The gene calls are TRBV25-1 and TRBJ2-2; D unclear. Trimming stripped 1 base from V and 6 bases from J, with 12 bases between. The germline gives CDR1 MGHDK, CDR2 SYGVNS. The CDR3 contains 15 residues. CDR3 sequence reads: CASSELGSRAGELFF. CDR3 coding DNA: TGTGCCAGCAGTGAATTAGGGTCCCGGGCCGGGGAGCTGTTTTTT.

This clone was seen more than once but under ten times. The rearrangement links TRBV18 to TRBJ2-2; D may be TRBD1 (6 bases). The CDR3 totals 15 residues. V was trimmed by 6 bases and J by 1 base, leaving 12 bases between them. Germline-derived CDR1 and CDR2 are KGHSH and LQKENI. This CDR3 is CASSRLTGNTGELFF. The CDR3 DNA reads TGTGCCAGCTCGCGGCTGACAGGGAACACCGGGGAGCTGTTTTTT.

This chain links TRBV9 with TRBJ1-2; D is unresolved. Deletions cut 3 bases from V and 4 bases from J, with 16 bases between. This CDR3 comprises 15 residues. Per the germline V gene, CDR1 is SGDLS and CDR2 is YYNGEE. CDR3 sequence: CASSADPTEAYGYTF. Written as DNA, the CDR3 is TGTGCCAGCAGCGCTGACCCAACGGAGGCCTATGGCTACACCTTC.

V usage is TRBV5-1 and J usage is TRBJ2-3; 13 nucleotides align to TRBD2. The germline V gene encodes CDR1 SGHRS and CDR2 YFSETQ. The CDR3 spans 18 residues. With 4 bases clipped from V and 2 bases from J, the junction kept 10 bases outside the gene matches. The CDR3 nucleotides read TGCGCCAGCAGCCCCCTTGGGACTAGCGGGACTAACACAGATACGCAGTATTTT. It codes for CASSPLGTSGTNTDTQYF. Looking up the rest from reference TRBV5-1 and TRBJ2-3 gives the full variable domain: KAGVTQTPRYLIKTRGQQVTLSCSPISGHRSVSWYQQTPGQGLQFLFEYFSETQRNKGNFPGRFSGRQFSNSRSEMNVSTLELGDSALYLCASSPLGTSGTNTDTQYFGPGTRLTVL.

This chain connects TRBV19 to TRBJ1-2; 9 bases are shared with TRBD1. This CDR3 is built from 17 residues. CDR1 is LNHDA, CDR2 SQIVND, per germline (reference sequence). The junction had 9 bases not matched to a gene; V was cut back by 1 base and J by 3 bases. The CDR3 bases are TGTGCCAGTAGTATAGCCTCCGGGACAGGGAGGTACTATGGCTACACCTTC. Its translation is CASSIASGTGRYYGYTF.

This sequence joins TRBV3-1 (or the pseudogene TRBV3-2) and TRBJ1-2; no definite D call. CDR1 is LGHDT, CDR2 YNNKEL, per germline (reference sequence). V lost 1 base, J lost 4 bases, and 16 bases lay in between. The CDR3 spans 16 residues. The CDR3 protein is CASSQGKITSIYGYTF. CDR3 DNA sequence: TGTGCCAGCAGCCAAGGGAAGATTACCTCTATCTATGGCTACACCTTC.

The chain is built from TRBV5-1 and TRBJ1-2; 7 bases fit TRBD1. This CDR3 region has 13 residues. V was clipped by 7 bases and J by 8 bases; unmatched bases: 11. Germline V gene sequence: CDR1 SGHRS, CDR2 YFSETQ. The CDR3 reads CASLDRETEGYTF. DNA for the CDR3: TGCGCCAGCCTCGACAGGGAAACGGAAGGCTACACCTTC.

V is TRBV28 and J is TRBJ2-3; TRBD2 matches at 7 bases. Per the germline V gene, CDR1 is MDHEN and CDR2 is SYDVKM. This CDR3 comprises 14 residues. V was pared by 7 bases and J by 2 bases, with 6 bases of the junction left unmatched. CDR3 loop: CASTVRDYTDTQYF. As DNA, the CDR3 is TGTGCCAGCACCGTCCGGGACTACACAGATACGCAGTATTTT.

The chain recombines TRBV18 with TRBJ1-2, with D uncertain. V was pared by 1 base and J by 0 bases, with 6 bases between. Germline values: CDR1 KGHSH, CDR2 LQKENI. CDR3 length: 14 residues. DNA for the CDR3: TGTGCCAGCTCACCACAGGGTCCTAACTATGGCTACACCTTC. It is translated as CASSPQGPNYGYTF.

CDR3 loop: CAISYGGAGTGELFF. The CDR3 bases are TGTGCCATCAGCTACGGGGGGGCCGGCACCGGGGAGCTGTTTTTT. This chain uses TRBV10-3 with TRBJ2-2; 8 nucleotides agree with TRBD2. Unmatched junction bases numbered 7, after V lost 6 bases and J lost 4 bases. CDR3 size: 15 residues. The V gene's germline CDR1 is ENHRY and CDR2 SYGVKD.

The chain combines TRBV19 with TRBJ1-3, with D unresolved. The V gene's germline CDR1 is LNHDA and CDR2 SQIVND (reference sequence). CDR3 length equals 15 residues. Trimming pared 6 bases from V and 0 bases from J, leaving 12 bases between. The CDR3 nucleotides are TGTGCCAGTAGCGCCCCGGGGAACTCTGGAAACACCATATATTTT. This translates into CASSAPGNSGNTIYF.

This chain uses TRBV7-2 with TRBJ2-2; the D is unclear. The CDR3 is 14 amino acids. CDR1 and CDR2 from the germline V gene are SGHTA and FQGNSA. Trimming shortened V by 5 bases and J by 7 bases, and 14 bases separated the two germline ends. DNA of the CDR3: TGTGCCAGCAGCCCGCAGACCGGAAACGGGGAGCTGTTTTTT. This sequence encodes CASSPQTGNGELFF.

The chain links TRBV12-5 to TRBJ2-3; TRBD1 aligns across 8 bases. From germline, CDR1 is LGHNT and CDR2 FRNRAP. The CDR3 runs 14 residues. V lost 6 bases and J lost 2; bases outside the gene matches: 4. The CDR3 reads CASGTDRDTDTQYF. CDR3 bases: TGTGCTAGTGGAACGGACAGGGACACAGATACGCAGTATTTT. Together with reference TRBV12-5 and TRBJ2-3, the CDR3 gives the full variable domain: DARVTQTPRHKVTEMGQEVTMRCQPILGHNTVFWYRQTMMQGLELLAYFRNRAPLDDSGMPKDRFSAEMPDATLATLKIQPSEPRDSAVYFCASGTDRDTDTQYFGPGTRLTVL.

This clone was observed a handful of times. The chain couples TRBV4-1 to TRBJ1-5, with 8 bases that match TRBD1. The CDR3 contains 16 residues. Germline V CDR1 and CDR2: MGHRA, YSYEKL. With V trimmed by 4 bases and J by 6 bases, 11 bases remained unmatched. The CDR3 bases are TGCGCCAGCAGCCCCCGCACGACAGGGGTCAGTCAGCCCCAGCATTTT. Translation gives CASSPRTTGVSQPQHF.

The V and J genes are TRBV3-1 (or the pseudogene TRBV3-2) and TRBJ2-5; TRBD2 aligns across 7 bases. CDR1 and CDR2 from the germline V gene are LGHDT and YNNKEL (reference sequence). The CDR3 has 15 amino acids. V gave up 6 bases and J gave up 5 bases; unmatched junction bases: 12. The CDR3 coding sequence is TGTGCCAGCAGACGTAGGCCTCGGCGGGAGGAGACCCAGTACTTC. Its translation: CASRRRPRREETQYF.

This clone was counted between two and nine times. The V gene is TRBV29-1, the J gene TRBJ1-1; no reliable D call. This CDR3 is 10 amino acids long. V lost 7 bases, J lost 6 bases, and 9 bases lay in between. Germline-derived CDR1 and CDR2 are SQVTM and ANQGSEA. The CDR3 DNA reads as TGCAGCGCTGGGGTGGCTGAAGCTTTCTTT. The encoded protein is CSAGVAEAFF. Based on the CDR3 plus reference TRBV29-1 and TRBJ1-1, the full variable domain is SAVISQKPSRDICQRGTSLTIQCQVDSQVTMMFWYRQQPGQSLTLIATANQGSEATYESGFVIDKFPISRPNLTFSTLTVSNMSPEDSSIYLCSAGVAEAFFGQGTRLTVV.

The V call is TRBV4-1, the J call TRBJ1-2; TRBD1 matches 8 bases. Trimming at V came to 8 bases and at J to 4 bases, leaving 15 bases not matched to a gene. The CDR3 runs 16 residues. Germline lookup yields CDR1 MGHRA and CDR2 YSYEKL. The CDR3: CASLPVQGALGYGYTF. In DNA form, the CDR3 reads TGCGCCAGCTTACCGGTCCAGGGGGCTTTAGGCTATGGCTACACCTTC.